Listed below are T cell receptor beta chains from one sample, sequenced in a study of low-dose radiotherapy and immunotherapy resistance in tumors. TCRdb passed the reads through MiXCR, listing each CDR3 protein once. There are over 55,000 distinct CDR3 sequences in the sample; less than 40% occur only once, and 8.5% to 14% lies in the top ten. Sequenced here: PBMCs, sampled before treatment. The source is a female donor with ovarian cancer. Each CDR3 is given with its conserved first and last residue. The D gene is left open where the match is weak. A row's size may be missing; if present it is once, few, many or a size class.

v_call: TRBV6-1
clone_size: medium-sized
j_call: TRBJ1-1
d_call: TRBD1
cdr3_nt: TGTGCCAGCAGTCCAGGGAGGGGGCAAGGGTACACTGAAGCTTTCTTT
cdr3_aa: CASSPGRGQGYTEAFF

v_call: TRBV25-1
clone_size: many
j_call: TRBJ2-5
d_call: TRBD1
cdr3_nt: TGTGCCAGCAGTGCTCCGGGACAGGGGAGGACCCAGTACTTC
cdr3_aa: CASSAPGQGRTQYF

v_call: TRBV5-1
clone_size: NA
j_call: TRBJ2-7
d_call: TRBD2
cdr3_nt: TGCGCCAGCAGCTTGGCCGGACTAGCCTCCTACGAGCAGTACTTC
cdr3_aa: CASSLAGLASYEQYF

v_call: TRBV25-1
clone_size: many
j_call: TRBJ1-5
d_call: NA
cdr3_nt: TGTGCCAGCGGAGGGACGGGAAATCAGCCCCAGCATTTT
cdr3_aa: CASGGTGNQPQHF

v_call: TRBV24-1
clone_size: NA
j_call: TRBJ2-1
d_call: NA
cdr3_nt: TGTGCCACCAGTGACCAGGACTACTCCTACAATGAGCAGTTCTTC
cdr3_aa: CATSDQDYSYNEQFF

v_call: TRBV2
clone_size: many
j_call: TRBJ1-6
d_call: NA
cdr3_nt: TGTGCCGGATCCTGGCAGGGAGACGTTGGTTCACCCCTCCACTTT
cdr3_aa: CAGSWQGDVGSPLHF

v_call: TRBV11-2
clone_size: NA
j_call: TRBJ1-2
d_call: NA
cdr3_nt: TGTGCCAGCAGCTCCGGCCCCGGGGTGAGCTATGGCTACACCTTC
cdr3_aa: CASSSGPGVSYGYTF

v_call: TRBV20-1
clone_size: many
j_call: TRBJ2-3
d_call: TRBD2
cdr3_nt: TGCAGCTTCGGGCGGGGGGGCTCAGATACGCAGTATTTT
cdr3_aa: CSFGRGGSDTQYF

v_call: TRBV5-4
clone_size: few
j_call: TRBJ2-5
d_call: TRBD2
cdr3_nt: TGTGCCAGCAGCTTTCTAGCGGGGGGCACCCAAGAGACCCAGTACTTC
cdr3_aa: CASSFLAGGTQETQYF

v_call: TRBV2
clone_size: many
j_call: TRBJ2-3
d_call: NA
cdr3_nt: TGTGCCAGCAGTGGGGATTTCACAGATACGCAGTATTTT
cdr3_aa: CASSGDFTDTQYF

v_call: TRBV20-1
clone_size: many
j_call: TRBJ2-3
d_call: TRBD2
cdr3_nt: TGCAGTGCACCGACTAGCGGGGGGTGGGATACGCAGTATTTT
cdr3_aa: CSAPTSGGWDTQYF

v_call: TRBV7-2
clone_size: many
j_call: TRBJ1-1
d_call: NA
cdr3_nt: TGTGCCAGCAGCTTAGCTGAGAAGAACACTGAAGCTTTCTTT
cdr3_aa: CASSLAEKNTEAFF

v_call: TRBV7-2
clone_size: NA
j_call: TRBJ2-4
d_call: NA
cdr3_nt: TGTGCCAGCAGCTCAAATAGGGGATCTCGCATCTTC
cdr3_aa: CASSSNRGSRIF